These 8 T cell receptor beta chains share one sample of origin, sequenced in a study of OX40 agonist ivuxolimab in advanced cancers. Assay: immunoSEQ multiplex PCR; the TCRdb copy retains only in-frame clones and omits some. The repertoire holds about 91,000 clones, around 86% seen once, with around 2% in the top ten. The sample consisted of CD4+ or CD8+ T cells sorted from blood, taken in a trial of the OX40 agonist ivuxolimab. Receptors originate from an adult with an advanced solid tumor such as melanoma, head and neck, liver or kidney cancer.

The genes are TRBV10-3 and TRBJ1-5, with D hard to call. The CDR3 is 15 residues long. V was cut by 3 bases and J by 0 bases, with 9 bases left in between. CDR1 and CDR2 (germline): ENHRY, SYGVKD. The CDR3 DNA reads TGTGCCATCAGTGAAGGTGGGAATAGCAATCAGCCCCAGCATTTT. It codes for CAISEGGNSNQPQHF.

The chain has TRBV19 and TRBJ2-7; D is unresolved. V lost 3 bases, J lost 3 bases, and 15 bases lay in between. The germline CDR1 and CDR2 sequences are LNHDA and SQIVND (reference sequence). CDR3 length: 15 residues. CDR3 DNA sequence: TGTGCCAGTAGTATCCACAGCTTCGTGGGCTACGAGCAGTACTTC. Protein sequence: CASSIHSFVGYEQYF.

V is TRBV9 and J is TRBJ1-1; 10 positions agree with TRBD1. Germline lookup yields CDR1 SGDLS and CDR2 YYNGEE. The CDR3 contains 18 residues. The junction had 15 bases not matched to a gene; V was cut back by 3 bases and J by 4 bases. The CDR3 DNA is TGTGCCAGCAGCGCAACCGGGACAGGGGTGGGGCGGGGCACTGAAGCTTTCTTT. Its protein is CASSATGTGVGRGTEAFF.

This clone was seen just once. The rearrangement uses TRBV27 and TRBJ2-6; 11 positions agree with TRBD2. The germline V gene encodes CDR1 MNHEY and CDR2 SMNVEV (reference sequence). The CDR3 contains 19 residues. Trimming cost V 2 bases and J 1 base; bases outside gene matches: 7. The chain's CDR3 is CASSLLAVAGGSGANVLTF. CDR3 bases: TGTGCCAGCAGTTTACTAGCGGTAGCGGGAGGGTCTGGGGCCAACGTCCTGACTTTC. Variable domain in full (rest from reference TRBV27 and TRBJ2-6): EAQVTQNPRYLITVTGKKLTVTCSQNMNHEYMSWYRQDPGLGLRQIYYSMNVEVTDKGDVPEGYKVSRKEKRNFPLILESPSPNQTSLYFCASSLLAVAGGSGANVLTFGAGSRLTVL.

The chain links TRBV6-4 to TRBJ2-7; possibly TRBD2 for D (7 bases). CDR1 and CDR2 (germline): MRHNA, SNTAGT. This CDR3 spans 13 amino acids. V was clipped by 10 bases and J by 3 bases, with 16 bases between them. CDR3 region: CATLGGQIYEQYF. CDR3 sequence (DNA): TGTGCCACCCTGGGGGGGCAGATCTACGAGCAGTACTTC.

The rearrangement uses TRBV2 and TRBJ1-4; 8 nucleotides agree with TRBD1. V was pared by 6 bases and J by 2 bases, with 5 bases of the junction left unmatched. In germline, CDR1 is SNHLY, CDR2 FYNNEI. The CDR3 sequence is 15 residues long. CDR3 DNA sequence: TGTGCCAGCAGGCTGGGACAGGCGACTAATGAAAAACTGTTTTTT. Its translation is CASRLGQATNEKLFF.

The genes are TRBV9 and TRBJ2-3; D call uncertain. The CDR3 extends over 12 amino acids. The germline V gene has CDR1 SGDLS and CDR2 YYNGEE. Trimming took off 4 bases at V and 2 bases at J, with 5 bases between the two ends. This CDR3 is CASSRVTDTQYF. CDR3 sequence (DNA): TGTGCCAGCAGCCGAGTCACAGATACGCAGTATTTT.

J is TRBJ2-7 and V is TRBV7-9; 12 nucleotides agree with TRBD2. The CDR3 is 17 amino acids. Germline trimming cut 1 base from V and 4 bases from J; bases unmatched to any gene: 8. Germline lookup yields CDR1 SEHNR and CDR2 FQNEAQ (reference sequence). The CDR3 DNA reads TGTGCCAGCAGCTTAGTGTCTAGCGGGAGGGCCGCGTACGAGCAGTACTTC. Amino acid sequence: CASSLVSSGRAAYEQYF.